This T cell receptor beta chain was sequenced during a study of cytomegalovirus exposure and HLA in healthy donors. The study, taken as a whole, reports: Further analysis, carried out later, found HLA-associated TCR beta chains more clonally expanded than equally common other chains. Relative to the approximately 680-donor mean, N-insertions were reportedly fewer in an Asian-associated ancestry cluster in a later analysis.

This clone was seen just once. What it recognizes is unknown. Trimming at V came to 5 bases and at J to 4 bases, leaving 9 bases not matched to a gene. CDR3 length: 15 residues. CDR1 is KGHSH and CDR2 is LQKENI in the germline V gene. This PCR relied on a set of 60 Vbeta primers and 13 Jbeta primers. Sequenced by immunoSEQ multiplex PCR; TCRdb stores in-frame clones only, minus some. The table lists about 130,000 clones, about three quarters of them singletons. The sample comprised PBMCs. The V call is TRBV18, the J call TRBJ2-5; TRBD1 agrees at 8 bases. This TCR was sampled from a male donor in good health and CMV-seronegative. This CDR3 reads CASSAETRGRETQYF. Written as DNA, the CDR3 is TGTGCCAGCTCAGCGGAGACCAGGGGGCGAGAGACCCAGTACTTC.